This T cell receptor beta chain was recorded in a study of blood T cell repertoires in COVID-19. Study background: The United States, Italy and Spain were the sources of the acute and convalescent COVID-19 samples. The cDNA or gDNA used as material had been derived from T cells, B-cell-depleted T cells, or PBMCs.

This clone was observed a few times. Per the original methods: Amplification from reference gene primers served as the basis for estimated nucleated cell counts. The protocol was immunoSEQ multiplex PCR, while the TCRdb copy is restricted to in-frame clones and leaves out a portion. V and J calls and clone size are given by that table; D and trimming were obtained from the DNA. The data contain just under 350,000 clones, 88% of them singletons. Seattle patient enrollment occurred during active infection, with longitudinal follow-up thereafter. V shed 4 bases and J shed 0 bases, with 9 bases lying between them. This CDR3 has 14 amino acids. CDR1 SNHLY and CDR2 FYNNEI come from the germline V gene.

The rearrangement uses TRBV2 and TRBJ1-2; possible D gene TRBD1, 6 bases. The material sequenced was peripheral blood. The TCR sequence derives from a woman in her 70s with COVID-19, enrolled during active disease. The CDR3: CASSVQGSNYGYTF. CDR3 DNA: TGTGCCAGCAGTGTACAGGGTTCTAACTATGGCTACACCTTC.